Listed below are T cell receptor beta chains from one sample, sequenced in a study of CD8+CD57+ T cells in acquired aplastic anemia. TCRdb reanalysed the reads using MiXCR and keeps one entry per CDR3 protein. The data contain roughly 190,000 distinct CDR3 sequences, less than 70% of them singletons. The sequencing input was sorted CD4+, CD8+, or CD8+CD57+ T cells (not recorded which) from PBMCs. The receptors stem from a human donor in good health, serving as a control. Both conserved end residues are part of each CDR3. A D gene is named only where the DNA matches it firmly. Clone sizes are given selectively: once, few, many, or a class where the clone is expanded.

size	V	D	J	length	DNA	CDR3
.	TRBV15	.	TRBJ1-6	15	TGTGCCAGCAGCCCCGACCGCTGCGTGAATTCACCCCTCCACTTT	CASSPDRCVNSPLHF
.	TRBV10-3	TRBD2	TRBJ2-3	15	TGTGCCATCAGTTACGCGGGGGGGGGCACAGATACGCAGTATTTT	CAISYAGGGTDTQYF
.	TRBV19	.	TRBJ1-2	15	TGTGCCAGTAGTATAGGGAACCAAGATTCTGGTGGCTACACCTTC	CASSIGNQDSGGYTF
.	TRBV29-1	.	TRBJ1-5	14	TGCAGCGTCCGAGGGGGGGGCCTCGATCAGCCCCAGCATTTT	CSVRGGGLDQPQHF
many	TRBV10-3	.	TRBJ1-6	15	TGTGCCATCAGTCCCGGGGTATCGGGGGATTCACCCCTCCACTTT	CAISPGVSGDSPLHF
.	TRBV20-1	TRBD1	TRBJ1-3	15	TGCAGTGCTCAATACCCGGGACAGGGGGCAGACACCATATATTTT	CSAQYPGQGADTIYF
.	TRBV24-1	.	TRBJ2-5	14	TGTGCCACCAGTGGGCGGTCGGGTGGGGAGACCCAGTACTTC	CATSGRSGGETQYF
.	TRBV20-1	.	TRBJ1-2	14	TGCAGTGCTAGAGATGTGGCAGCTAACTATGGCTACACCTTC	CSARDVAANYGYTF
few	TRBV25-1	.	TRBJ1-2	12	TGTGCCAGCAGTGAACTGCGATATGGGTACGCCTTC	CASSELRYGYAF
many	TRBV7-2	.	TRBJ2-5	9	TGTGCCAGCAGCTTAGGGCGGTACTTC	CASSLGRYF
.	TRBV4-3	.	TRBJ1-2	13	TGCGCCAGCAGCCCTACGGTGGGAGTAGGCTACACCTTC	CASSPTVGVGYTF
.	TRBV20-1	.	TRBJ1-1	14	TGCAGTGCTAGGTCCGGGTCCATGAACACTGAAGCTTTCTTT	CSARSGSMNTEAFF